A single sample gave rise to the 5 T cell receptor beta chains below, sequenced in a study of early stage breast cancer tumors listed by TCRdb under 2017. Preparation of the library involved the immunoSEQ multiplex PCR assay. Entries here come from immuneACCESS through TCRdb and include only in-frame sequences with V and J called. Some clones fail to appear in such tables; in the studies checked, an unresolved V gene covers under half of the shortfall, and the cause of the remainder is unknown. The sample includes about 11,000 clones, with about 78% observed a single time. The ten largest clonotypes hold more than 20% of the sample. Sequenced sample: breast tumor tissue. These receptors all stem from a person aged 35 to 50 with breast cancer.

This clone was found once. The chain combines TRBV27 with TRBJ1-1; maybe TRBD1 (5 bases). V was clipped by 6 bases and J by 2 bases, with 19 bases between them. This CDR3 comprises 16 residues. Germline-derived CDR1 and CDR2 are MNHEY and SMNVEV (reference sequence). CDR3 in amino acids: CASSPNKGSLNTEAFF. CDR3 DNA: TGTGCCAGCAGCCCAAATAAGGGGTCCCTCAACACTGAAGCTTTCTTT.

The chain combines TRBV6-9 with TRBJ2-1; 8 bases map to TRBD2. Losses at the gene ends were 6 bases for V and 3 bases for J; bases not matched to a gene: 31. CDR3 size: 23 residues. Germline CDR1 is MNHGY and CDR2 is SVAAGI. The DNA for the CDR3 is TGTGCCAGCAGCGAACATACCACTGACAGAGGACTAGCTGGAGAAAACCGCTACAATGAGCAGTTCTTC. It encodes CASSEHTTDRGLAGENRYNEQFF.

This clone was seen only once. The rearrangement joins TRBV4-1 to TRBJ2-3; the D is unclear. The CDR3 is 15 residues long. Germline V gene lookup returns CDR1 MGHRA and CDR2 YSYEKL. Trimming cost V 1 base and J 7 bases, with 15 bases left between them. CDR3 protein: CASSQGVRLSYTQYF. CDR3 coding DNA: TGCGCCAGCAGCCAAGGGGTACGACTGAGTTATACGCAGTATTTT.

V gene TRBV7-9 combines with J gene TRBJ2-3, with TRBD2 as a possible D gene (5 bases). V lost 8 bases to trimming and J lost 0 bases, with 18 bases between them. The CDR3 is 16 amino acids. The germline CDR1 and CDR2 sequences are SEHNR and FQNEAQ (reference sequence). The CDR3 spells CASRGSGVTSTDTQYF. The CDR3 DNA reads as TGTGCCAGCCGTGGGTCCGGGGTGACTAGCACAGATACGCAGTATTTT.

V is TRBV6-5 and J is TRBJ2-3; no firm D call. Germline CDR1 reads MNHEY; CDR2 reads SVGAGI. The CDR3 contains 11 residues. The V end was cut by 6 bases, the J end by 1 base, with 2 bases between. CDR3 coding DNA: TGTGCCAGCAGGGGCACAGATACGCAGTATTTT. It specifies CASRGTDTQYF.